These T cell receptor beta chains were read from a single sample in a study of control samples from healthy donors and cancer patients. Assay: immunoSEQ multiplex PCR; the TCRdb copy retains only in-frame clones and omits some. This table holds 100,000 or so clones, around three quarters found once. The sample taken for sequencing was blood. All receptors come from a woman in her thirties in good health. CDR3s include the opening cysteine and the closing phenylalanine or tryptophan.

TRBV6-6,TRBJ1-5,CASSSRGGAQPQHF
TRBV7-8,TRBJ2-3,CASTLRGSSTDTQYF
TRBV5-4,TRBJ2-1,CASSFGTPGSYNEQFF
TRBV9,TRBJ2-2,CASSPIQFRGLNTGELFF
TRBV6-2/TRBV6-3,TRBJ1-1,CASSFGQFTEAFF
TRBV30,TRBJ1-2,CACPVTGHYGYTF
TRBV3-1/TRBV3-2,TRBJ2-5,CASSLRTSEETQYF
TRBV14,TRBJ2-4,CASSQSLGLGLNIQYF
TRBV6-5,TRBJ1-2,CASSYSEGLSGYTF
TRBV18,TRBJ1-3,CASSPPGGGNSGNTIYF
TRBV6-5,TRBJ2-5,CASRGPTRETQYF
TRBV15,TRBJ2-7,CATSPTGTSASYEQYF
TRBV6-7,TRBJ1-4,CATTRRGAANEKLFF
TRBV25-1,TRBJ1-1,CASSVGGAEAFF
TRBV6-2/TRBV6-3,TRBJ2-1,CASSATSGGPRFF
TRBV21-1,TRBJ2-1,CASSQGVVSHYNEQFF
TRBV6-1,TRBJ2-3,CASSVWTDREKDTQYF
TRBV4-1,TRBJ1-1,CASSQPQGDRVTFF
TRBV6-4,TRBJ2-2,CASSDSYNTGELFF
TRBV5-6,TRBJ2-2,CASSFFRRSNTGELFF
TRBV6-2/TRBV6-3,TRBJ1-1,CASSLDSMNTEAFF
TRBV13,TRBJ1-1,CASSLYRFSMNTEAFF
TRBV29-1,TRBJ1-1,CSGGWGNTEAFF
TRBV27,TRBJ1-2,CASSPFPEGYGYTF